The entry that follows covers one TCR beta chain sequence. Its binding antigen is unknown. No much larger clonotype is one base removed from it; base qualities were not supplied. Collaborating institutions collected whole blood in K2EDTA tubes following their own protocols. For TCRbeta analysis, collaborator samples were shipped as frozen whole blood, as isolated PBMCs, or as DNA extracted from either sample type. TCRbeta CDR3 regions were amplified from genomic DNA by means of the immunoSEQ Assay, a bias-controlled multiplex PCR. The original methods were these. The number of nucleated cells in each sample was estimated from the amplification of reference gene primers within the assay. Sequence reads were collapsed and filtered to measure the absolute abundance of every unique TCRbeta CDR3 rearrangement. For each sample, productive Simpson clonality was calculated as the square root of Simpson's diversity index over productive rearrangements. This is the immuneACCESS table as TCRdb keeps it, with only in-frame sequences that have V and J called. A part of the clones is gone; compared with another copy, unresolved V genes explain less than half, and the rest is unexplained. The V and J calls and clone size were taken over from that table, and D and trimming were inferred from the DNA. The sample has about 67,000 clones on record, just under 80% of them singletons. The ten largest clones add up to about 6% of the sample.

CDR1 SGHTA and CDR2 FQGNSA are derived from the germline V gene. Including cysteine and phenylalanine, the CDR3 has 13 amino acids. Only the CDR3 DNA is retained, 39 bases long and in frame from the first base. The junction shows trimming of 1 base on V and 6 bases on J, plus 10 bases between the germline ends. This sample is part of a study of blood T cell repertoires in COVID-19 (dated by TCRdb to the early 2020s). Context from the whole study: The collaborator samples originated in the United States, Italy and Spain and spanned the acute and convalescent phases of COVID-19. The sample metadata nearly always contained a de-identified subject ID, COVID-19 status, age in years and sex. The material from the prospective study consisted of cDNA or gDNA derived from T cells, B-cell-depleted T cells, or PBMCs. The dataset comprised deeply sampled blood TCRbeta repertoires from subjects exposed to, actively infected with, or recovered from COVID-19. The samples were drawn from two sources: the first 160 participants of the ongoing ImmuneRACE study, and 1,254 subjects contributed by 6 global collaborators. The repertoires were released in a freely available public database meant as a resource for research on the immune response to SARS-CoV-2. Where available, HLA class I and class II types were obtained from metadata supplied by the sample provider rather than from assay-based typing. General conclusions and limits of the study: The quantity of clinical and demographic metadata differed by source and by participant and was supplied without curation.

The rearrangement combines TRBV7-2 with TRBJ2-7, and the D gene may be TRBD2, 5 bases matching. This clonotype was sampled from a woman aged 60-75 years with acute or convalescent COVID-19. The source material was peripheral blood. Here the CDR3 is given as CASSLVEGGEQYF. The DNA reads as follows: TGTGCCAGCAGCTTAGTAGAGGGCGGCGAGCAGTACTTC.